The 32 T cell receptor beta chains listed next were all sequenced from one sample in a study of T cell responses to AZD1222 COVID-19 vaccine. The assay was immunoSEQ multiplex PCR, and TCRdb's table has in-frame clones only and misses some. The sample carries roughly 200,000 clones, roughly 92% recorded once. The sequenced sample was peripheral blood, obtained 28 days after the second dose of the MenACWY control vaccine. These receptors all come from an adult who received the MenACWY meningococcal vaccine as a control.

The chain joins TRBV6-2 or TRBV6-3 to TRBJ2-7; D not resolved. The ends were cut back, 4 bases at V and 0 bases at J, with 7 bases in the middle. Germline V gene lookup returns CDR1 MNHEY and CDR2 SVGEGT. The CDR3 runs to 13 residues. CDR3: CASSFGFSYEQYF. CDR3 sequence (DNA): TGTGCCAGCAGTTTTGGCTTCTCCTACGAGCAGTACTTC.

The chain is built from TRBV12-3 or TRBV12-4 and TRBJ1-5, with 8 bases fitting TRBD1. The CDR3 is 13 amino acids. V was pared by 6 bases and J by 5 bases, with 3 bases of the junction left unmatched. CDR3 residues: CASSEQGDQPQHF. CDR3 sequence (DNA): TGTGCCAGCAGCGAACAGGGGGATCAGCCCCAGCATTTT.

The gene calls are TRBV2 and TRBJ1-1, with no clear D. The V end lost 10 bases, the J end lost 10 bases, and 19 bases lay between the germline ends. CDR1 and CDR2 (germline): SNHLY, FYNNEI. This CDR3 contains 12 residues. CDR3 coding DNA: TGTGCCACCTGGGAAGGGAATGGAGGAGCTTTCTTT. It specifies CATWEGNGGAFF.

The J gene is TRBJ2-7, the V gene TRBV25-1, with TRBD2 identical over 9 bases. This CDR3 has 15 residues. Per germline, CDR1 MGHDK and CDR2 SYGVNS. J lost 2 bases, V lost 3 bases, and 5 bases had no gene match. The CDR3 loop reads CASSDRTSAPYEQYF. The CDR3 DNA reads as TGTGCCAGCAGTGATCGGACTAGCGCCCCCTACGAGCAGTACTTC.

The V call is TRBV4-1, the J call TRBJ2-7, with D tentatively TRBD1 (5 bases). Germline assignment: CDR1 MGHRA and CDR2 YSYEKL. Deletions cut 6 bases from V and 5 bases from J, with 17 bases between. The CDR3 has 14 amino acids. CDR3 sequence reads: CASSPSRVPDEQYF. The CDR3 DNA reads as TGCGCCAGCAGTCCCTCCAGGGTACCTGACGAGCAGTACTTC.

The chain is built from TRBV7-2 and TRBJ2-2; no firm D call. CDR3 length: 15 amino acids. V was pared by 5 bases and J by 0 bases, with 10 bases between. Germline V gives CDR1 SGHTA, CDR2 FQGNSA. CDR3 loop: CASSLRFANTGELFF. In DNA form, the CDR3 reads TGTGCCAGCAGCCTCCGGTTCGCGAACACCGGGGAGCTGTTTTTT.

The chain joins TRBV30 to TRBJ1-4, with D tentatively TRBD1 (6 bases). The CDR3 consists of 13 residues. CDR1 and CDR2 (germline): GTSNPN, SVGIG (reference sequence). Trimming left V 5 bases short and J 8 bases short, with 15 bases between. CDR3 loop: CAWSRQVGEKLFF. CDR3 nucleotide sequence: TGTGCCTGGTCTCGACAGGTGGGGGAAAAACTGTTTTTT.

The V call is TRBV10-3, the J call TRBJ2-7; tentatively, D is TRBD1 (5 bases). V lost 5 bases and J 1 base, leaving 9 bases between the germline ends. The CDR3 is made up of 13 amino acids. Germline V gene data show CDR1 as ENHRY and CDR2 as SYGVKD. This chain's CDR3 is CAISLDSSYEQYF. In nucleotides, the CDR3 is TGTGCCATCAGTCTAGACAGTTCCTACGAGCAGTACTTC.

The CDR3 DNA is TGTGCCAGCAGTTTAACCAGGCCTGGGGCCAACGTCCTGACTTTC. This encodes CASSLTRPGANVLTF. The V gene is TRBV28, the J gene TRBJ2-6; the D is unclear. CDR1 and CDR2 from the germline V gene are MDHEN and SYDVKM. The CDR3 loop spans 15 amino acids. Trimming took off 2 bases at V and 2 bases at J, with 7 bases between the two ends.

The V and J genes are TRBV6-5 and TRBJ2-3; the D gene is possibly TRBD2 (6 bases). Trimming cost V 8 bases and J 1 base, with 10 bases left between them. The CDR3 runs 13 residues. Per germline, CDR1 MNHEY and CDR2 SVGAGI. The CDR3 nucleotides read TGTGCCAGCCCTACGGGGGGCACAGATACGCAGTATTTT. Protein sequence: CASPTGGTDTQYF.

This chain connects TRBV30 to TRBJ1-1, with a weak D call TRBD1 (6 bases). V was trimmed by 2 bases and J by 5 bases, leaving 18 bases between them. CDR1 GTSNPN and CDR2 SVGIG come from the germline V gene (reference sequence). This CDR3 spans 15 amino acids. CDR3 amino acids: CAWSPPRGARTEAFF. CDR3 bases: TGTGCCTGGAGTCCACCTCGGGGGGCTAGGACTGAAGCTTTCTTT.

J is TRBJ1-4 and V is TRBV30; a weak D match, TRBD1 (5 bases). The V end lost 3 bases, the J end lost 8 bases, and 22 bases lay between the germline ends. The CDR3 consists of 16 residues. The germline CDR1 and CDR2 sequences are GTSNPN and SVGIG (reference sequence). The CDR3 is CAWSGPGGPEGEKLFF. The CDR3 nucleotides are TGTGCCTGGAGCGGCCCAGGAGGTCCCGAGGGGGAAAAACTGTTTTTT.

The chain joins TRBV28 to TRBJ1-4, with 9 positions matching TRBD1. From germline, CDR1 is MDHEN and CDR2 SYDVKM. Germline trimming cut 5 bases from V and 17 bases from J; bases unmatched to any gene: 9. This CDR3 contains 12 residues. CDR3 nucleotide sequence: TGTGCCAGCAGTCTGGCCCGGGACAGGGTTTTTTTT. Its translation: CASSLARDRVFF.

This chain links TRBV27 with TRBJ2-7; 10 nucleotides match TRBD2. This CDR3 is 18 amino acids long. The ends lost 4 bases at V and 3 bases at J; junction bases unmatched: 15. Per germline, CDR1 MNHEY and CDR2 SMNVEV (reference sequence). CDR3 DNA sequence: TGTGCCAGCAGTTCCCTGGGACAGCACGGGACTAGCGTCTACGAGCAGTACTTC. It yields the protein CASSSLGQHGTSVYEQYF.

The V gene is TRBV19, the J gene TRBJ1-5; 7 nucleotides align to TRBD1. Germline CDR1 and CDR2: LNHDA and SQIVND (reference sequence). The CDR3 is 16 amino acids. With V trimmed by 2 bases and J by 6 bases, 10 bases remained unmatched. The CDR3 DNA sequence: TGTGCCAGTAGTATAAATTGGGGACAGCACCGTCAGCCCCAGCATTTT. It yields the protein CASSINWGQHRQPQHF.

The genes are TRBV19 and TRBJ1-1; D is unresolved. The CDR3 contains 13 residues. The germline V and J ends were trimmed by 6 bases and 5 bases, with 13 bases remaining between them. Per germline, CDR1 LNHDA and CDR2 SQIVND (reference sequence). CDR3 coding DNA: TGTGCCAGTAGCCAAGGGATGGGAACTGAAGCTTTCTTT. Encoded protein: CASSQGMGTEAFF. The variable domain in full, completed from reference TRBV19 and TRBJ1-1, reads DGGITQSPKYLFRKEGQNVTLSCEQNLNHDAMYWYRQDPGQGLRLIYYSQIVNDFQKGDIAEGYSVSREKKESFPLTVTSAQKNPTAFYLCASSQGMGTEAFFGQGTRLTVV.

The chain joins TRBV15 to TRBJ1-2, with 12 positions matching TRBD1. V was clipped by 7 bases and J by 8 bases; unmatched bases: 14. The CDR3 covers 16 residues. Germline V gene lookup returns CDR1 LNHNV and CDR2 YYDKDF (reference sequence). The CDR3 sequence: CATTRLAGTGGGGYTF. DNA for the CDR3: TGTGCCACCACCCGACTCGCCGGGACAGGGGGCGGGGGCTACACCTTC. The variable domain in full, with the rest retrieved from reference TRBV15 and TRBJ1-2, is DAMVIQNPRYQVTQFGKPVTLSCSQTLNHNVMYWYQQKSSQAPKLLFHYYDKDFNNEADTPDNFQSRRPNTSFCFLDIRSPGLGDTAMYLCATTRLAGTGGGGYTFGSGTRLTVV.

The chain uses TRBV18 and TRBJ1-1; a weak D match, TRBD1 (5 bases). V lost 0 bases and J 1 base, leaving 18 bases between the germline ends. The CDR3 contains 18 residues. Germline assignment: CDR1 KGHSH and CDR2 LQKENI. CDR3 region: CASSPPRRGPGRNTEAFF. CDR3 in DNA: TGTGCCAGCTCACCACCGAGACGGGGCCCTGGTCGGAACACTGAAGCTTTCTTT.

The rearrangement links TRBV27 to TRBJ2-1; D unresolved. In germline, CDR1 is MNHEY, CDR2 SMNVEV (reference sequence). This CDR3 has 16 residues. With 2 bases removed from V and 2 bases from J, the gap between germline ends came to 13 bases. DNA for the CDR3: TGTGCCAGCAGTTTAGGAGTGCTTTCGCCCTACAATGAGCAGTTCTTC. Translated, it gives CASSLGVLSPYNEQFF.

The genes are TRBV19 and TRBJ2-1; D is uncertain. V was shortened by 6 bases and J by 5 bases, with 5 bases between the two germline ends. The CDR3 consists of 11 residues. CDR1 LNHDA and CDR2 SQIVND come from the germline V gene (reference sequence). The CDR3 loop reads CASRRDNEQFF. The CDR3 DNA sequence: TGTGCCAGTAGGAGAGACAATGAGCAGTTCTTC.

The chain has TRBV29-1 and TRBJ1-2; D may be TRBD1 (5 bases). Germline loops: CDR1 SQVTM, CDR2 ANQGSEA. This CDR3 region has 12 residues. Trimming took off 7 bases at V and 8 bases at J, with 17 bases between the two ends. The CDR3 region has the DNA TGCAGCGGTTTGGGGGATCTCTCGGGCTACACCTTC. It specifies CSGLGDLSGYTF. The variable domain in full, completed from reference TRBV29-1 and TRBJ1-2, reads SAVISQKPSRDICQRGTSLTIQCQVDSQVTMMFWYRQQPGQSLTLIATANQGSEATYESGFVIDKFPISRPNLTFSTLTVSNMSPEDSSIYLCSGLGDLSGYTFGSGTRLTVV.

The V call is TRBV7-2, the J call TRBJ2-1; TRBD1 matches at 7 bases. The germline CDR1 and CDR2 sequences are SGHTA and FQGNSA. CDR3 length: 17 residues. V shed 5 bases, J shed 1 base, and the junction held 11 bases outside the gene matches. In DNA form, the CDR3 reads TGTGCCAGCAGCCTGCCGACAGGGAGCTTGTCCTACAATGAGCAGTTCTTC. Translation gives CASSLPTGSLSYNEQFF.

The rearrangement joins TRBV7-2 to TRBJ2-1; D could derive from TRBD1 or TRBD2 (5 bases each). Trimming shortened V by 2 bases and J by 2 bases, and 19 bases separated the two germline ends. The CDR3 extends over 18 amino acids. Germline CDR1 reads SGHTA; CDR2 reads FQGNSA. The DNA of the CDR3 is TGTGCCAGCAGCTTATTGTCCCCGGGGCGGTCAACCTACAATGAGCAGTTCTTC. Translating gives CASSLLSPGRSTYNEQFF.

The rearrangement joins TRBV12-3 or TRBV12-4 to TRBJ1-5, with TRBD1 identical over 7 bases. The CDR3 runs to 13 residues. Unmatched junction bases numbered 2, after V lost 3 bases and J lost 6 bases. Here the CDR3 DNA reads TGTGCCAGCAGTTTCAGGGGGGGTCAGCCCCAGCATTTT. Protein sequence: CASSFRGGQPQHF.

The CDR3 DNA reads as TGTGCCAGCAGCCACGAAATCTCTAGGGGACAGGTCGCTGGAAACACCATATATTTT. It yields the protein CASSHEISRGQVAGNTIYF. The chain carries TRBV7-2 and TRBJ1-3; TRBD1 matches at 8 bases. Germline-derived CDR1 and CDR2 are SGHTA and FQGNSA. V lost 5 bases to trimming and J lost 2 bases; unmatched junction nucleotides: 17. The CDR3 runs to 19 residues.

The V and J genes are TRBV23-1 and TRBJ1-3, with D maybe TRBD1 (5 bases). Being an ORF, TRBV23-1 has a function that is uncertain. Trimming stripped 0 bases from V and 1 base from J, with 22 bases between. The CDR3 totals 20 residues. The CDR3: CASSQSASGGGTHSGNTIYF. The CDR3 nucleotides are TGCGCCAGCAGTCAATCCGCAAGCGGGGGAGGGACCCATTCTGGAAACACCATATATTTT.

The chain recombines TRBV27 with TRBJ1-2; D possibly corresponds to TRBD1 (6 bases). The CDR3 loop spans 13 amino acids. In germline, CDR1 is MNHEY, CDR2 SMNVEV (reference sequence). V gave up 10 bases and J gave up 1 base, with 13 bases separating them. CDR3 amino acids: CATRTVGNYGYTF. The CDR3 coding sequence is TGTGCCACTAGGACAGTGGGTAACTATGGCTACACCTTC.

This sequence joins TRBV5-1 and TRBJ2-1; maybe TRBD2 (5 bases). The CDR3 contains 16 residues. Trimming took off 4 bases at V and 4 bases at J, with 18 bases between the two ends. Germline V gives CDR1 SGHRS, CDR2 YFSETQ. CDR3 sequence: CASSEGLRPGYNEQFF. The CDR3 region has the DNA TGCGCCAGCAGCGAAGGACTCCGTCCAGGATACAATGAGCAGTTCTTC.

The rearrangement joins TRBV6-5 to TRBJ2-7; unclear D gene. The CDR3 is 11 amino acids. Trimming removed 6 bases at V and 1 base at J, with 4 bases between. The germline V gene has CDR1 MNHEY and CDR2 SVGAGI. CDR3 amino acids: CASRQSYEQYF. The CDR3 bases are TGTGCCAGCAGACAATCCTACGAGCAGTACTTC.

This chain connects TRBV28 to TRBJ1-1, with no clear D. The CDR3 runs to 14 residues. Trimming cost V 3 bases and J 5 bases, with 13 bases left between them. Per germline, CDR1 MDHEN and CDR2 SYDVKM. The CDR3 here is CASSFWAGKTEAFF. CDR3 bases: TGTGCCAGCAGTTTTTGGGCGGGAAAGACTGAAGCTTTCTTT.

The chain is built from TRBV11-2 and TRBJ2-7; the match to TRBD1 covers 9 bases. V dropped 5 bases and J dropped 6; count of bases not matched to a gene: 5. This CDR3 spans 13 amino acids. CDR1 is SGHAT and CDR2 is FQNNGV in the germline V gene. CDR3 DNA sequence: TGTGCCAGCAGCCTCCAGGACAGGGGCGAGCAGTACTTC. It is translated as CASSLQDRGEQYF.

This chain links TRBV11-3 with TRBJ2-1; the D gene could be TRBD1 or TRBD2 (5 bases each). Germline V CDR1 and CDR2: SGHNT, YENEEA. The CDR3 sequence is 14 residues long. With 3 bases removed from V and 8 bases from J, the gap between germline ends came to 14 bases. The CDR3, as DNA: TGTGCCAGCAGCTTTAGAGGGGCCTTGGATGAGCAGTTCTTC. It specifies CASSFRGALDEQFF.